Listed below are T cell receptor beta chains from one sample, sequenced in a study of shared clonotypes between healthy human individuals. Some clones are missing from TCRdb's copy, which holds only in-frame ones; the method was immunoSEQ multiplex PCR. The data contain about 580,000 clones, roughly 98% of them singletons. Input material: naive CD8+ T cells sorted from blood. The source of these receptors is a man aged 25-45 years in good health. Both conserved end residues are part of each CDR3. A D gene is named only where the DNA matches it firmly. The size of a clone is reported for some rows only, either as once, few or many, or as a class for expanded clones.

j_call d_call clone_size v_call cdr3_aa cdr3_nt
TRBJ1-2 - - TRBV2 CATKTKGGYTF TGTGCCACTAAGACGAAAGGCGGCTACACCTTC
TRBJ2-2 - - TRBV4-3 CASSQEADSTGELFF TGCGCCAGCAGCCAAGAAGCCGACTCGACCGGGGAGCTGTTTTTT
TRBJ2-1 - - TRBV7-2 CASSFEGPGYNEQFF TGTGCCAGCAGCTTCGAAGGACCTGGCTACAATGAGCAGTTCTTC
TRBJ2-7 - - TRBV7-8 CASSQEAPYEQYF TGTGCCAGCAGCCAGGAGGCCCCCTACGAGCAGTACTTC
TRBJ1-1 - - TRBV7-3 CASSLARFTEAFF TGTGCCAGCAGCTTAGCTAGGTTTACTGAAGCTTTCTTT
TRBJ1-1 - - TRBV9 CASRGGNTEAFF TGTGCCAGCAGGGGGGGAAACACTGAAGCTTTCTTT
TRBJ2-2 TRBD2 - TRBV27 CASSSGLAAGELFF TGTGCCAGCAGTTCCGGACTAGCGGCCGGGGAGCTGTTTTTT
TRBJ2-3 TRBD2 once TRBV27 CASSFLAGVSTDTQYF TGTGCCAGCAGTTTTTTAGCGGGAGTGAGCACAGATACGCAGTATTTT
TRBJ2-7 - - TRBV2 CATETGREQYF TGTGCCACGGAGACAGGCCGCGAGCAGTACTTC
TRBJ2-4 TRBD1 - TRBV10-2 CASSVVGGRGLAKNIQYF TGCGCCAGCAGTGTAGTAGGGGGCCGTGGCCTAGCCAAAAACATTCAGTACTTC
TRBJ2-7 - - TRBV6-6 CASSALSLEQYF TGTGCCAGCAGTGCCTTGTCTCTCGAGCAGTACTTC
TRBJ2-1 TRBD2 - TRBV29-1 CSVSLSGTYNEQFF TGCAGCGTTTCCCTTAGCGGGACCTACAATGAGCAGTTCTTC
TRBJ2-7 - - TRBV6-5 CASSVQLFHEQYF TGTGCCAGCAGTGTACAGTTATTCCACGAGCAGTACTTC
TRBJ2-3 TRBD2 - TRBV7-2 CASSHYMGLDVPDTQYF TGTGCCAGCAGCCATTATATGGGACTAGATGTCCCAGATACGCAGTATTTT
TRBJ2-1 - - TRBV29-1 CSATLPSYNEQFF TGCAGCGCGACCCTACCCTCCTACAATGAGCAGTTCTTC
TRBJ2-5 - - TRBV10-1 CASSGDSGRVGGQETQYF TGCGCCAGCAGCGGGGACAGCGGGAGAGTCGGCGGCCAAGAGACCCAGTACTTC
TRBJ1-1 - once TRBV27 CASSFSGVTEAFF TGTGCCAGCAGTTTTTCAGGGGTCACTGAAGCTTTCTTT
TRBJ2-7 - - TRBV2 CASRSGTGSSYEQYF TGTGCCAGCAGATCCGGGACGGGGAGCTCCTACGAGCAGTACTTC
TRBJ2-1 TRBD2 - TRBV27 CASSPTSGSSYNEQFF TGTGCCAGCAGTCCCACTAGCGGGAGCTCCTACAATGAGCAGTTCTTC
TRBJ2-5 TRBD1 - TRBV4-3 CASSQETTWTGEGTQYF TGCGCCAGCAGCCAAGAGACCACCTGGACAGGGGAGGGGACCCAGTACTTC
TRBJ2-7 - - TRBV5-1 CASSTSFRDEVYEQYF TGCGCCAGCAGCACTAGTTTCCGGGACGAGGTCTACGAGCAGTACTTC
TRBJ2-1 TRBD2 - TRBV7-9 CASSSQAGVSNEQFF TGTGCCAGCAGCTCCCAGGCGGGAGTGTCAAATGAGCAGTTCTTC
TRBJ2-1 - - TRBV5-4 CASSFTSYNEQFF TGTGCCAGCAGCTTCACTAGTTACAATGAGCAGTTCTTC
TRBJ2-3 - - TRBV9 CASSVDGADTQYF TGTGCCAGCAGCGTAGACGGTGCGGATACGCAGTATTTT
TRBJ1-3 - - TRBV9 CASSVEGGSGNTIYF TGTGCCAGCAGCGTAGAAGGGGGTTCTGGAAACACCATATATTTT
TRBJ2-7 - - TRBV7-9 CASSSGGLSYEQYF TGTGCCAGCAGCTCGGGGGGCCTTTCCTACGAGCAGTACTTC
TRBJ2-1 TRBD1 - TRBV29-1 CSVEGGTENEQFF TGCAGCGTTGAAGGGGGGACAGAGAATGAGCAGTTCTTC
TRBJ2-1 TRBD2 - TRBV13 CASSPLQGSGSSHEQFF TGTGCCAGCAGCCCCCTCCAAGGTAGCGGGAGTTCCCATGAGCAGTTCTTC
TRBJ2-1 - - TRBV10-3 CAISTTESSYNEQFF TGTGCCATCAGCACGACGGAAAGCTCCTACAATGAGCAGTTCTTC
TRBJ2-3 - - TRBV30 CAWSVVLADTQYF TGTGCCTGGAGTGTAGTTCTAGCCGATACGCAGTATTTT
TRBJ2-1 - - TRBV4-1 CASSLPGPGWEQFF TGCGCCAGCAGCCTACCGGGACCCGGATGGGAGCAGTTCTTC
TRBJ2-2 - - TRBV27 CASSFQDRLDTGELFF TGTGCCAGCAGTTTTCAGGACAGACTCGACACCGGGGAGCTGTTTTTT
TRBJ2-1 TRBD2 - TRBV28 CASSKRLGLAGGRGYNEQFF TGTGCCAGCAGTAAACGATTGGGACTAGCGGGAGGCCGGGGATACAATGAGCAGTTCTTC
TRBJ2-1 - - TRBV29-1 CSVDGGSYNEQFF TGCAGCGTTGACGGTGGAAGCTACAATGAGCAGTTCTTC
TRBJ1-1 - - TRBV5-4 CASSLGGLDTEAFF TGTGCCAGCAGCTTGGGTGGTCTGGACACTGAAGCTTTCTTT
TRBJ2-1 - once TRBV11-3 CASSGRDLRSEQFF TGTGCCAGCAGTGGGCGGGACTTGCGAAGTGAGCAGTTCTTC
TRBJ2-1 - - TRBV4-3 CASSPSARFFDEQFF TGCGCCAGCAGCCCCTCAGCTAGGTTTTTTGATGAGCAGTTCTTC
TRBJ2-7 TRBD2 - TRBV15 CATSELSGTYEQYF TGTGCCACCAGCGAATTAAGCGGGACCTACGAGCAGTACTTC
TRBJ1-1 - - TRBV5-6 CASSLPGQNTEAFF TGTGCCAGCAGCTTGCCGGGACAGAACACTGAAGCTTTCTTT
TRBJ2-7 TRBD1 - TRBV30 CAWSRQGPTYEQYF TGTGCCTGGAGCCGACAGGGGCCAACCTACGAGCAGTACTTC
TRBJ2-7 - - TRBV4-1 CASSHPSIIRGSSYEQYF TGCGCCAGCAGCCACCCCTCGATAATTAGGGGGAGCTCCTACGAGCAGTACTTC
TRBJ2-3 - - TRBV7-6 CASSLVPGTDTQYF TGTGCCAGCAGCTTAGTCCCGGGTACAGATACGCAGTATTTT
TRBJ2-5 - - TRBV7-6 CASGDTEETQYF TGTGCCAGCGGAGACACGGAAGAGACCCAGTACTTC
TRBJ2-7 TRBD1 - TRBV7-8 CASSSWDSSYEQYF TGTGCCAGCAGCAGCTGGGACAGTTCCTACGAGCAGTACTTC
TRBJ1-1 - - TRBV19 CASSYRGNTEAFF TGTGCCAGTAGTTACCGTGGGAACACTGAAGCTTTCTTT
TRBJ2-7 - - TRBV27 CASSSQEEGVFEQYF TGTGCCAGCAGTTCACAAGAGGAGGGGGTGTTTGAGCAGTACTTC
TRBJ2-5 - once TRBV5-8 CASSPRFEGVETQYF TGTGCCAGCAGCCCCCGGTTCGAAGGGGTTGAGACCCAGTACTTC
TRBJ1-2 - - TRBV9 CASSVWDRAYLLDGYTF TGTGCCAGCAGCGTGTGGGACCGAGCCTATTTGCTAGATGGCTACACCTTC
TRBJ1-1 - - TRBV28 CASSSGTPNGEAFF TGTGCCAGCAGTTCCGGGACACCGAACGGTGAAGCTTTCTTT
TRBJ2-7 - once TRBV21-1 CASSPIPPGATGLYEQYF TGTGCCAGCAGCCCCATTCCGCCCGGAGCGACAGGGCTCTACGAGCAGTACTTC
TRBJ1-1 - - TRBV6-1 CASRQVMNTEAFF TGTGCCAGCAGACAGGTTATGAACACTGAAGCTTTCTTT
TRBJ1-5 - - TRBV27 CASSFSPLSNQPQHF TGTGCCAGCAGTTTCTCCCCGCTTAGCAATCAGCCCCAGCATTTT
TRBJ1-2 TRBD1 few TRBV7-8 CASSSPTDRGHGYTF TGTGCCAGCAGCTCCCCAACAGACAGGGGGCACGGCTACACCTTC
TRBJ2-7 TRBD2 - TRBV28 CASSSIVAGSEQYF TGTGCCAGCAGTTCAATAGTAGCGGGAAGCGAGCAGTACTTC
TRBJ2-7 - - TRBV9 CASSPLRGSSVREQYF TGTGCCAGCAGCCCTCTCAGGGGAAGCAGTGTACGCGAGCAGTACTTC